A single sample is the source of the 18 T cell receptor beta chains below, sequenced in a study of OX40 agonist ivuxolimab in advanced cancers. Libraries were constructed by the immunoSEQ multiplex PCR assay. Imported from immuneACCESS, the table was reduced by TCRdb to in-frame sequences with V and J called. These copies leave out some clones; in studies compared against another copy, an unresolved V gene accounts for under half, and the cause of the remainder is not known. Counted in this sample were about 110,000 clones; around 90% of them appeared once. In total, the top ten clones hold 0.66% of the sample. The sample was CD4+ or CD8+ T cells sorted from blood, taken in a trial of the OX40 agonist ivuxolimab. The source of these receptors is an adult with an advanced solid tumor such as melanoma, head and neck, liver or kidney cancer.

This rearrangement joins TRBV4-2 to TRBJ1-5, with a possible D match to TRBD1 (6 bases). The CDR3 has 15 residues. The ends were cut back, 0 bases at V and 6 bases at J, with 12 bases in the middle. Germline lookup yields CDR1 LGHNA and CDR2 YNFKEQ. The CDR3 DNA reads as TGTGCCAGCAGCCAAGAACTTACAGGGTTTCAGCCCCAGCATTTT. This encodes CASSQELTGFQPQHF.

The chain employs TRBV11-3 and TRBJ1-5; D is ambiguous. Germline V lookup: CDR1 SGHNT, CDR2 YENEEA. Trimming shortened V by 3 bases and J by 3 bases, and 9 bases separated the two germline ends. CDR3 length: 14 residues. CDR3 coding DNA: TGTGCCAGCAGCTTTGAGACAATCAATCAGCCCCAGCATTTT. It yields the protein CASSFETINQPQHF. Filled out from reference TRBV11-3 and TRBJ1-5, the complete variable domain reads EAGVVQSPRYKIIEKKQPVAFWCNPISGHNTLYWYLQNLGQGPELLIRYENEEAVDDSQLPKDRFSAERLKGVDSTLKIQPAELGDSAVYLCASSFETINQPQHFGDGTRLSIL.

In this sample, this clone turned up once. The rearrangement links TRBV11-1 to TRBJ2-5; possible D gene TRBD1, 6 bases. Per the germline V gene, CDR1 is SGHAT and CDR2 is FQDESV (reference sequence). Trimming took off 3 bases at V and 1 base at J, with 12 bases between the two ends. The CDR3 consists of 15 residues. The DNA of the CDR3 is TGTGCCAGCAGCTTCCTAGGACAGCTCCAAGAGACCCAGTACTTC. Its protein product is CASSFLGQLQETQYF.

CDR3 sequence (DNA): TGTGCCAGTAGTATCTCGGTCACCGGGACTAGCGGGCGCACAGATACGCAGTATTTT. Translating gives CASSISVTGTSGRTDTQYF. The chain combines TRBV19 with TRBJ2-3; TRBD2 aligns across 12 bases. The germline CDR1 and CDR2 sequences are LNHDA and SQIVND (reference sequence). The ends lost 3 bases at V and 1 base at J; junction bases unmatched: 11. This CDR3 is 19 amino acids long.

The gene calls are TRBV19 and TRBJ1-4; 8 bases line up with TRBD1. This CDR3 comprises 16 residues. Trimming took 4 bases from V and 1 from J; bases not matched to a gene: 5. Per germline, CDR1 LNHDA and CDR2 SQIVND (reference sequence). CDR3 nucleotide sequence: TGTGCCAGTAGTAGTCCCAGGGGGCAAACTAATGAAAAACTGTTTTTT. This gives the protein CASSSPRGQTNEKLFF.

The V gene is TRBV7-9, the J gene TRBJ1-2; no clear D gene. Germline CDR1 SEHNR, CDR2 FQNEAQ (reference sequence). The CDR3 has 14 amino acids. Trimming removed 2 bases at V and 6 bases at J, with 13 bases between. The CDR3 sequence is CASSLNSQSDGYTF. Here the CDR3 DNA reads TGTGCCAGCAGCTTAAACTCGCAGAGCGATGGCTACACCTTC.

The J gene is TRBJ1-1, the V gene TRBV5-5, with D possibly matching TRBD1 (6 bases). Trimming pared 0 bases from V and 3 bases from J, leaving 9 bases between. Germline lookup yields CDR1 SGHKS and CDR2 YYEKEE (reference sequence). The CDR3 spans 14 residues. The CDR3 DNA follows: TGTGCCAGCAGCTTGGCAGGGGTGCACACTGAAGCTTTCTTT. Its translation: CASSLAGVHTEAFF.

This chain connects TRBV30 to TRBJ1-3; D is uncertain. Germline-derived CDR1 and CDR2 are GTSNPN and SVGIG (reference sequence). V lost 1 base and J lost 8, with 12 bases in between. The CDR3 length is 13 residues. CDR3 protein: CAWSGIHGDTIYF. For the CDR3, the DNA is TGTGCCTGGAGTGGCATTCACGGGGACACCATATATTTT.

V is TRBV4-1 and J is TRBJ2-7; 7 bases line up with TRBD1. Germline CDR1 and CDR2: MGHRA and YSYEKL. V lost 0 bases to trimming and J lost 0 bases; unmatched junction nucleotides: 5. The CDR3 is made up of 16 amino acids. Here the CDR3 DNA reads TGCGCCAGCAGCCAAGATGTCGACAGGGACTCCTACGAGCAGTACTTC. Translation gives CASSQDVDRDSYEQYF.

V and J are TRBV7-9 and TRBJ2-7, with 8 bases identical to TRBD2. The CDR3 length is 15 residues. Germline CDR1 reads SEHNR; CDR2 reads FQNEAQ (reference sequence). V gave up 6 bases and J gave up 2 bases; unmatched junction bases: 9. The CDR3 coding sequence is TGTGCCAGCAGTGTAGCTCTAGCGGGTACCTACGAGCAGTACTTC. It translates to CASSVALAGTYEQYF.

This rearrangement joins TRBV6-1 to TRBJ1-1; the match to TRBD1 covers 8 bases. CDR1 and CDR2 (germline): MNHNS, SASEGT. This CDR3 region has 14 residues. J lost 7 bases, V lost 2 bases, and 6 bases had no gene match. In nucleotides, the CDR3 is TGTGCCAGCAGTGAACCCAGGGGGCACGATGAAGCTTTCTTT. This translates into CASSEPRGHDEAFF.

The chain recombines TRBV7-3 with TRBJ2-7; D unresolved. CDR1 SGHTA and CDR2 FQGTGA come from the germline V gene. The CDR3 is made up of 10 amino acids. The CDR3 coding sequence is TGTTGGACGGCGACCTACGAGCAGTACTTC. It translates to CWTATYEQYF.

CDR3 protein: CASSSRMVPGTQYF. The CDR3 DNA follows: TGTGCCAGCAGTTCCCGAATGGTTCCGGGGACCCAGTACTTC. The chain employs TRBV6-1 and TRBJ2-5, with D hard to call. V lost 5 bases and J lost 7, with 17 bases in between. In germline, CDR1 is MNHNS, CDR2 SASEGT. CDR3 length: 14 amino acids.

The chain combines TRBV5-4 with TRBJ2-2; a possible D gene is TRBD1 (5 bases). Looked up from germline, CDR1 is SGHNT and CDR2 is YYREEE (reference sequence). The ends were cut back, 2 bases at V and 5 bases at J, with 10 bases in the middle. The CDR3 sequence is 14 residues long. CDR3 nucleotides: TGTGCCAGCAGCTTCCCGGACACTACCGGGGAGCTGTTTTTT. The encoded protein is CASSFPDTTGELFF.

V gene TRBV6-6 combines with J gene TRBJ2-5; 8 nucleotides align to TRBD2. This CDR3 has 13 amino acids. The germline gives CDR1 MNHNY, CDR2 SVGAGI (reference sequence). Trimming removed 5 bases from V and 3 bases from J; junction bases left unmatched: 2. For the CDR3, the DNA is TGTGCCAGCAGTGGTAGCGGGGAAGAGACCCAGTACTTC. Translating gives CASSGSGEETQYF.

V gene TRBV27 combines with J gene TRBJ1-6; 8 bases fit TRBD1. The CDR3 spans 14 residues. Germline assignment: CDR1 MNHEY and CDR2 SMNVEV (reference sequence). V gave up 6 bases and J gave up 8 bases; unmatched junction bases: 6. CDR3 nucleotide sequence: TGTGCCAGCAGGGCAGGGGGCGCGGATTCACCCCTCCACTTT. Protein sequence: CASRAGGADSPLHF.

The DNA of the CDR3 is TGCGCCAGCACTCCAGGGAGGATGAACACTGAAGCTTTCTTT. Its translation is CASTPGRMNTEAFF. The chain recombines TRBV5-1 with TRBJ1-1; D possibly corresponds to TRBD1 (5 bases). Looked up from germline, CDR1 is SGHRS and CDR2 is YFSETQ. V lost 6 bases and J lost 0, with 12 bases in between. The CDR3 has 14 amino acids. The variable domain in full, completed from reference TRBV5-1 and TRBJ1-1, reads KAGVTQTPRYLIKTRGQQVTLSCSPISGHRSVSWYQQTPGQGLQFLFEYFSETQRNKGNFPGRFSGRQFSNSRSEMNVSTLELGDSALYLCASTPGRMNTEAFFGQGTRLTVV.

V usage is TRBV4-2 and J usage is TRBJ2-2, with 9 bases matching TRBD2. The CDR3 is 22 amino acids. With 0 bases clipped from V and 4 bases from J, the junction kept 21 bases outside the gene matches. Germline V gene lookup returns CDR1 LGHNA and CDR2 YNFKEQ. CDR3 residues: CASSQDHGGRSSGNSITGELFF. DNA for the CDR3: TGTGCCAGCAGCCAAGATCATGGGGGTCGGTCTAGCGGGAATTCAATCACCGGGGAGCTGTTTTTT.